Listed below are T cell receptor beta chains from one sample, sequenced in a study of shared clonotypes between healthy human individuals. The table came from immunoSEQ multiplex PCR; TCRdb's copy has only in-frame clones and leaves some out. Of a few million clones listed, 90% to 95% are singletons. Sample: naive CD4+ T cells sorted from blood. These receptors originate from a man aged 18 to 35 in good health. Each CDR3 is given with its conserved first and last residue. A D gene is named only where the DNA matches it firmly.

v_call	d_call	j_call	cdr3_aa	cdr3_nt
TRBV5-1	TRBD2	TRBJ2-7	CASSSGTSGKRTYEQYF	TGCGCCAGCAGCTCCGGGACTAGCGGGAAACGGACCTACGAGCAGTACTTC
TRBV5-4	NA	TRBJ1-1	CASRPWDRQEAFF	TGTGCCAGCAGGCCCTGGGACCGGCAAGAAGCTTTCTTT
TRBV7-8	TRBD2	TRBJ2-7	CASSLGLAGAYEQYF	TGTGCCAGCAGCTTAGGCCTAGCGGGTGCCTACGAGCAGTACTTC
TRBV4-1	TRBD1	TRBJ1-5	CASSQEVIGTGVNQPQHF	TGCGCCAGCAGCCAAGAGGTCATCGGGACAGGGGTAAATCAGCCCCAGCATTTT
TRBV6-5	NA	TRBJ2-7	CASTANGAAEQYF	TGTGCCAGCACCGCAAATGGGGCGGCAGAGCAGTACTTC
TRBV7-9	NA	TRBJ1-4	CASSVGTTDVGEKLFF	TGTGCCAGCAGCGTAGGGACCACCGATGTTGGTGAAAAACTGTTTTTT
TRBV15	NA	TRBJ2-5	CATSRRVSETQYF	TGTGCCACCAGCAGAAGAGTTTCAGAGACCCAGTACTTC
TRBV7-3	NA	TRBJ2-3	CASSSRDDTQYF	TGTGCCAGCAGCTCCCGAGATGATACGCAGTATTTT
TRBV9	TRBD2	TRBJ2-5	CASSVESGGVETQYF	TGTGCCAGCAGCGTAGAATCGGGAGGGGTAGAGACCCAGTACTTC
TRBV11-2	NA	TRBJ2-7	CASTTAYEQYF	TGTGCCAGCACCACAGCCTACGAGCAGTACTTC
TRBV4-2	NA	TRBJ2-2	CASSQSGNTGELFF	TGTGCCAGCAGCCAATCGGGGAACACCGGGGAGCTGTTTTTT